The rows below give T cell receptor beta chains drawn from one sample of a study of cytomegalovirus exposure and HLA in healthy donors. The protocol was immunoSEQ multiplex PCR, while the TCRdb copy is restricted to in-frame clones and leaves out a portion. The sample shows around 130,000 clones, around three quarters of them seen only once. Sequenced material: PBMCs. The receptors originated from a woman aged 50 to 60 in good health and CMV-seronegative. Both conserved end residues are trimmed from each CDR3. Fields, in order: V gene, CDR3 length, CDR3 protein.

TRBV5-1	12	ASSSGQPNTEAF
TRBV6-4	13	ASSERSGVGDTQY
TRBV5-4	11	ASSLSYGNTIY
TRBV7-2	14	ASSFDPLRDAGMAF
TRBV18	14	ASSPPVQGDNQPQH
TRBV30	13	AWSVSGGGTDTQY
TRBV19	10	ASDTGNQPQH
TRBV5-1	14	ASSIGPGQGADTQY
TRBV7-2	13	ASSRSGTYQETQY
TRBV2	10	ASNGQLLEAF
TRBV4-3	15	ASSPQTGPGANYGYP
TRBV15	13	ATSRDGRGDQPQN
TRBV18	11	ASSSGYGGGAF
TRBV30	13	AFLTGGLGNTEAF
TRBV15	13	ATSSPWTANTEAF
TRBV29-1	12	SVEAGGRTDTQY
TRBV6-6	12	ASSMTGTNTEAF
TRBV5-4	13	ASRLAGGSTDTQY
TRBV30	13	AWSDEGGYNQPQH
TRBV9	10	ASSAGTGGAD
TRBV4-2	15	ASSPSASGRSYNEQF
TRBV5-1	18	ASRGQGNDGALGLNTEAF
TRBV14	11	ASSPWGTEKLF
TRBV4-3	13	ASSQGTGAGNEQY
TRBV4-3	12	ASSQEVGFPEAF
TRBV19	11	ASRRQGEETQY
TRBV6-5	11	ASSRRADQPQH
TRBV5-1	13	ASSSSGSSYNEQF
TRBV2	8	ASAGGEAF
TRBV12-5	17	ASGLSYRDRAASSEKLF
TRBV19	14	ASSPRVRGGANIQY
TRBV9	16	ASSVDAGNPGQGYGYT